This TCR beta chain stems from a study of cytomegalovirus exposure and HLA in healthy donors. Study summary: There were tens of millions of unique TCRs (from HLA-typed donors) in an early data release. Study results and caveats: High sensitivity and specificity were reportedly achieved when the classifier diagnosed cytomegalovirus status. CMV serostatus was the only recorded immune exposure for donors.

Trimming shortened V by 5 bases and J by 0 bases, and 11 bases separated the two germline ends. This CDR3 contains 15 residues. CDR1 and CDR2 from the germline V gene are SGHAT and FQDESV (reference sequence). In the case of this clone: As yet, its antigen is unknown.

This PCR relied on a set of 60 Vbeta primers and 13 Jbeta primers. Clones were sequenced by immunoSEQ multiplex PCR, and TCRdb holds only the in-frame ones, with some missing. This table has about 95,000 clones, approximately 77% appearing once. Specimen: PBMCs. This sequence was found in a woman between 35 and 50 years old in good health and CMV-seronegative. The chain couples TRBV11-1 to TRBJ1-3, with D tentatively TRBD1 (5 bases). CDR3 sequence reads: CASSRTMSSGNTIYF. The CDR3 DNA follows: TGTGCCAGCAGCCGGACAATGAGCTCTGGAAACACCATATATTTT.